The T cell receptor beta chain under discussion was sequenced for a study of radiotherapy plus CTLA-4 blockade in lung cancer. This clone has a handful of counts. The V gene end was trimmed by 2 bases and the J gene end by 1 base; junction bases not matched to a gene: 7. The CDR3 is made up of 18 amino acids. Germline CDR1 reads LGHNA; CDR2 reads YSLEER. Libraries were prepared by immunoSEQ multiplex PCR; TCRdb keeps only in-frame clonotypes and omits some of them. Counted here are tens of thousands of clones, 70% to 80% occurring once; the ten biggest clones make up roughly 15%. Sequenced material: peripheral blood, taken from a patient treated with radiotherapy plus ipilimumab. The TCR comes from a human donor with non-small cell lung cancer whose response to radiotherapy plus ipilimumab could not be evaluated. Some clones in this sample may be carry-over from other donors' samples. The V gene is TRBV4-3, the J gene TRBJ2-6; 8 bases align to TRBD2. The CDR3 loop is CASSQLSGVGSGANVLTF. For the CDR3, the DNA is TGCGCCAGCAGCCAACTTAGCGGGGTCGGATCTGGGGCCAACGTCCTGACTTTC.